Sequencing of this T cell receptor beta chain was carried out in a study of blood T cell repertoires in COVID-19. The CDR3 is 11 amino acids. Deletions cut 6 bases from V and 5 bases from J, with 4 bases between. In the source study's methods: For nucleated cells, counts were estimated from reference gene primer amplification. Profiling relied on immunoSEQ multiplex PCR, and the TCRdb table lists in-frame clones only, not all of them. The V and J calls and the clone size are those of that table, but D and trimming were determined from the DNA. This table holds around 160,000 clones, roughly 79% found once.

Sequencing used peripheral blood. V is TRBV12-3 or TRBV12-4 and J is TRBJ2-2; D is uncertain. This TCR derives from a human donor with acute or convalescent COVID-19. The donor label of this sample is uncertain. The CDR3 protein is CASSVTGELFF. The CDR3 DNA follows: TGTGCCAGCAGCGTTACCGGGGAGCTGTTTTTT.